The 25 T cell receptor beta chains below come from one sample, sequenced in a study of identical twins. Using its own MiXCR run on the 5' RACE reads, TCRdb lists one record per CDR3 protein. The data contain 130,000 to 150,000 distinct CDR3 sequences, 3% to 4.5% of them singletons. Sample: memory T cells sorted from blood. The receptors originated from a man between 18 and 29 years old in good health.

This clonotype was found many times. V usage is TRBV28 and J usage is TRBJ2-7; 7 bases line up with TRBD1. This CDR3 is 12 amino acids long. V lost 5 bases to trimming and J lost 6 bases; unmatched junction nucleotides: 4. Germline V gene sequence: CDR1 MDHEN, CDR2 SYDVKM. DNA of the CDR3: TGTGCCAGCAGTGGACAGGCGGGCGAGCAGTACTTC. Translating gives CASSGQAGEQYF.

In its sample, this clonotype was seen a few times. The V call is TRBV19, the J call TRBJ2-3; the D gene is possibly TRBD2 (5 bases). V lost 2 bases to trimming and J lost 5 bases, with 17 bases between them. The germline gives CDR1 LNHDA, CDR2 SQIVND (reference sequence). This CDR3 comprises 16 residues. The DNA for the CDR3 is TGTGCCAGTAGTATATATAGGAGGTCGGATAAAGATACGCAGTATTTT. It codes for CASSIYRRSDKDTQYF.

This clonotype was detected ten times or more. V gene TRBV12-3 or TRBV12-4 combines with J gene TRBJ2-1; TRBD1 is a possible D gene (5 bases). This CDR3 has 16 amino acids. The V end lost 6 bases, the J end lost 0 bases, and 15 bases lay between the germline ends. The CDR3 reads CASSSDRPRSYNEQFF. The CDR3 coding sequence is TGTGCCAGCAGCAGCGACAGACCTCGCTCCTACAATGAGCAGTTCTTC.

This clonotype was recorded at least ten times. The chain uses TRBV11-2 and TRBJ2-3, with D maybe TRBD1 (7 bases). Germline CDR1 reads SGHAT; CDR2 reads FQNNGV. Trimming took off 1 base at V and 1 base at J, with 12 bases between the two ends. The CDR3 is 16 amino acids. CDR3 region: CASSLAGGTGTDTQYF. The CDR3 nucleotides are TGTGCCAGCAGCTTAGCCGGCGGGACAGGCACAGATACGCAGTATTTT.

This clonotype was counted at least ten times. V is TRBV24-1 and J is TRBJ2-1; no clear D gene. This CDR3 comprises 14 residues. Germline V gene data show CDR1 as KGHDR and CDR2 as SFDVKD. V lost 1 base to trimming and J lost 6 bases, with 9 bases between them. The CDR3 loop is CATSDFSVGNEQFF. The CDR3 nucleotides read TGTGCCACCAGTGATTTTTCGGTGGGCAATGAGCAGTTCTTC.

This clonotype was found many times. The V gene is TRBV24-1, the J gene TRBJ2-1, with D tentatively TRBD1 or TRBD2 (5 bases each). The V and J ends lost 4 bases and 9 bases respectively, with 15 bases between them. The CDR3 contains 14 residues. Germline CDR1 KGHDR, CDR2 SFDVKD. DNA of the CDR3: TGTGCCACCAGTGACCGGGCGGGTGGGGGTGAGCAGTTCTTC. It codes for CATSDRAGGGEQFF.

This clonotype was observed a handful of times. The gene calls are TRBV12-3 or TRBV12-4 and TRBJ1-5; D gene ambiguous. The CDR3 has 13 residues. Trimming pared 4 bases from V and 6 bases from J, leaving 10 bases between. CDR3: CASSSTPLQPQHF. CDR3 nucleotide sequence: TGTGCCAGCAGTTCTACTCCTCTTCAGCCCCAGCATTTT.

The sample holds a few counts of this clonotype. This sequence joins TRBV7-9 and TRBJ2-7; D gene unclear. The CDR3 spans 15 residues. V lost 0 bases and J lost 4, with 13 bases in between. Per germline, CDR1 SEHNR and CDR2 FQNEAQ (reference sequence). The CDR3 DNA follows: TGTGCCAGCAGCTTAGCGCTGGGAAGCTCTTACGAGCAGTACTTC. It translates to CASSLALGSSYEQYF. Combining the CDR3 with reference TRBV7-9 and TRBJ2-7 gives the whole variable domain DTGVSQNPRHKITKRGQNVTFRCDPISEHNRLYWYRQTLGQGPEFLTYFQNEAQLEKSRLLSDRFSAERPKGSFSTLEIQRTEQGDSAMYLCASSLALGSSYEQYFGPGTRLTVT.

This clonotype has at least ten counts. The chain recombines TRBV28 with TRBJ2-2; 7 bases match TRBD1. Germline-derived CDR1 and CDR2 are MDHEN and SYDVKM. Trimming took 10 bases from V and 5 from J; bases not matched to a gene: 7. The CDR3 contains 13 residues. CDR3 residues: CATRQGNTGELFF. The CDR3 bases are TGTGCCACCCGACAGGGTAATACCGGGGAGCTGTTTTTT.

CDR3 nucleotide sequence: TGTGCCTGGAGTCCCCTGACTCCCGGTCGGGAGCAGTTCTTC. This sequence encodes CAWSPLTPGREQFF. The rearrangement uses TRBV30 and TRBJ2-1; D not certain. Germline V CDR1 and CDR2: GTSNPN, SVGIG (reference sequence). The CDR3 has 14 amino acids. V shed 2 bases and J shed 10 bases, with 18 bases lying between them.

With regard to this clonotype: This may be a read error, as it is one base from a much larger clone. CDR3 DNA sequence: TGTGCCTGGACCTTTGACAGGGGAAGGACTGAAGCTTTCTTT. Translation: CAWTFDRGRTEAFF. This chain uses TRBV30 with TRBJ1-1; 8 bases fit TRBD1. Germline lookup yields CDR1 GTSNPN and CDR2 SVGIG (reference sequence). The V segment lost 4 bases and the J segment 5 bases; nucleotides outside the gene matches: 9. CDR3 size: 14 residues. The whole variable domain, remainder taken from reference TRBV30 and TRBJ1-1, is SQTIHQWPATLVQPVGSPLSLECTVEGTSNPNLYWYRQAAGRGLQLLFYSVGIGQISSEVPQNLSASRPQDRQFILSSKKLLLSDSGFYLCAWTFDRGRTEAFFGQGTRLTVV.

This clonotype appeared many times. The V call is TRBV28, the J call TRBJ2-3; unclear D gene. In germline, CDR1 is MDHEN, CDR2 SYDVKM. The CDR3 sequence is 12 residues long. Trimming removed 3 bases from V and 6 bases from J, with 7 bases in between. CDR3 in DNA: TGTGCCAGCAGTTTTACCGCGGATACGCAGTATTTT. Encoded protein: CASSFTADTQYF.

This clonotype was picked up a small number of times. A clone one base away is much larger, so this may be a read error. Here the CDR3 omits its conserved ending phenylalanine or tryptophan, so a read error is the likely source. The genes are TRBV20-1 and TRBJ2-7, with 8 bases lining up with TRBD2. V was pared by 6 bases and J by 5 bases, with 9 bases of the junction left unmatched. CDR3 length: 13 amino acids. CDR1 and CDR2 (germline): DFQATT, SNEGSKA (reference sequence). The CDR3 sequence: CSAAGLVWNEQYY. The CDR3 DNA is TGCAGTGCCGCGGGACTAGTATGGAACGAGCAGTACTAC.

In its sample, this clonotype was seen many times. The chain carries TRBV5-5 and TRBJ2-7; 9 bases map to TRBD1. V was pared by 4 bases and J by 0 bases, with 5 bases of the junction left unmatched. This CDR3 is built from 15 residues. Germline CDR1 SGHKS, CDR2 YYEKEE (reference sequence). CDR3 amino acids: CASSPDRGGSYEQYF. The CDR3, as DNA: TGTGCCAGCAGCCCGGACAGGGGAGGCTCCTACGAGCAGTACTTC.

The rearrangement joins TRBV18 to TRBJ2-3; 8 positions match TRBD1. Germline V lookup: CDR1 KGHSH, CDR2 LQKENI. The CDR3 sequence is 13 residues long. The V and J ends lost 1 base and 11 bases, in that order; junction bases with no gene match: 5. Here the CDR3 DNA reads TGTGCCAGCTCACCACGGACAGGGTGGGGGCAGTATTTT. Its translation is CASSPRTGWGQYF.

The chain has TRBV18 and TRBJ2-7; 7 positions match TRBD2. CDR1 is KGHSH and CDR2 is LQKENI in the germline V gene. The CDR3 contains 13 residues. Trimming took 3 bases from V and 7 from J; bases not matched to a gene: 6. CDR3 loop: CASSPPWGGEQYV. The DNA of the CDR3 is TGTGCCAGCTCACCCCCTTGGGGGGGAGAGCAGTACGTC.

The sample holds many counts of this clonotype. The V gene is TRBV10-3, the J gene TRBJ2-5; D is possibly TRBD2 (6 bases). The CDR3 extends over 15 amino acids. Trimming stripped 10 bases from V and 2 bases from J, with 20 bases between. Germline lookup yields CDR1 ENHRY and CDR2 SYGVKD. DNA for the CDR3: TGTGCCACCTCTCCTGGCCCGGGGGTACAAGAGACCCAGTACTTC. Translated: CATSPGPGVQETQYF.

This clonotype came up many times. V gene TRBV4-1 combines with J gene TRBJ2-2, with D perhaps matching TRBD2 (6 bases). V was trimmed by 4 bases and J by 4 bases, leaving 16 bases between them. This CDR3 is 16 amino acids long. Germline CDR1 and CDR2: MGHRA and YSYEKL. Here the CDR3 reads CASSRPPGRFTGELFF. The CDR3 region has the DNA TGCGCCAGCAGCCGCCCACCGGGGAGGTTCACCGGGGAGCTGTTTTTT.

This clonotype has ten or more counts. V is TRBV28 and J is TRBJ2-1, with 9 bases that match TRBD1. Looked up from germline, CDR1 is MDHEN and CDR2 is SYDVKM. The CDR3 loop spans 14 amino acids. J was trimmed by 6 bases and V by 5 bases; bases with no gene match: 5. The CDR3 coding sequence is TGTGCCAGCAGTGAACAGGGGGCCACCAATGAGCAGTTCTTC. This sequence encodes CASSEQGATNEQFF.

The table lists this clonotype with many counts. V usage is TRBV24-1 and J usage is TRBJ2-2, with 10 bases aligning to TRBD1. The V gene's germline CDR1 is KGHDR and CDR2 SFDVKD. The CDR3 length is 17 residues. V was pared by 3 bases and J by 2 bases, with 5 bases of the junction left unmatched. The CDR3 DNA reads as TGTGCCACCAGTGATAGGGGACAGGGGATTAACACCGGGGAGCTGTTTTTT. Amino acids: CATSDRGQGINTGELFF.

This clonotype was seen many times. This chain connects TRBV28 to TRBJ1-3, with 8 bases identical to TRBD1. Germline V CDR1 and CDR2: MDHEN, SYDVKM. There are 15 residues in the CDR3. V shed 4 bases, J shed 3 bases, and the junction held 5 bases outside the gene matches. The DNA for the CDR3 is TGTGCCAGCAGTTCAATACAGGGGGTTGGAAACACCATATATTTT. The encoded protein is CASSSIQGVGNTIYF. The full variable domain, in which reference TRBV28 and TRBJ1-3 provide the parts outside the CDR3, is DVKVTQSSRYLVKRTGEKVFLECVQDMDHENMFWYRQDPGLGLRLIYFSYDVKMKEKGDIPEGYSVSREKKERFSLILESASTNQTSMYLCASSSIQGVGNTIYFGEGSWLTVV.

In this sample, this clonotype turned up many times. V and J are TRBV12-3 or TRBV12-4 and TRBJ1-6; D is ambiguous. The V end lost 3 bases, the J end lost 0 bases, and 6 bases lay between the germline ends. This CDR3 is built from 15 residues. In nucleotides, the CDR3 is TGTGCCAGCAGTTTGGCTAGCTCCTATAATTCACCCCTCCACTTT. This translates into CASSLASSYNSPLHF.

Ten or more counts support this clonotype. The J gene is TRBJ2-7, the V gene TRBV29-1; D assignment may be TRBD1 or TRBD2 (6 bases each). V lost 4 bases and J lost 4, with 20 bases in between. Per germline, CDR1 SQVTM and CDR2 ANQGSEA. The CDR3 loop spans 15 amino acids. This CDR3 is CSVAALRDTNYEQYF. DNA for the CDR3: TGCAGCGTTGCTGCACTGCGGGACACCAATTACGAGCAGTACTTC.

This clonotype was observed many times. V and J are TRBV12-3 or TRBV12-4 and TRBJ1-3, with D perhaps matching TRBD1 (6 bases). The CDR3 is made up of 14 amino acids. Trimming removed 10 bases from V and 0 bases from J, with 13 bases in between. The CDR3 bases are TGTGCCACCACCTCAGGGGACTCTGGAAACACCATATATTTT. Encoded protein: CATTSGDSGNTIYF.

This clonotype was counted at least ten times. The chain employs TRBV7-9 and TRBJ2-7; D not resolved. Per germline, CDR1 SEHNR and CDR2 FQNEAQ (reference sequence). This CDR3 is built from 12 residues. The V gene lost 5 bases and the J gene lost 5 bases, with 10 bases spanning the gap. CDR3: CASSPGPNEQYF. The DNA of the CDR3 is TGTGCCAGCAGCCCCGGACCTAACGAGCAGTACTTC.